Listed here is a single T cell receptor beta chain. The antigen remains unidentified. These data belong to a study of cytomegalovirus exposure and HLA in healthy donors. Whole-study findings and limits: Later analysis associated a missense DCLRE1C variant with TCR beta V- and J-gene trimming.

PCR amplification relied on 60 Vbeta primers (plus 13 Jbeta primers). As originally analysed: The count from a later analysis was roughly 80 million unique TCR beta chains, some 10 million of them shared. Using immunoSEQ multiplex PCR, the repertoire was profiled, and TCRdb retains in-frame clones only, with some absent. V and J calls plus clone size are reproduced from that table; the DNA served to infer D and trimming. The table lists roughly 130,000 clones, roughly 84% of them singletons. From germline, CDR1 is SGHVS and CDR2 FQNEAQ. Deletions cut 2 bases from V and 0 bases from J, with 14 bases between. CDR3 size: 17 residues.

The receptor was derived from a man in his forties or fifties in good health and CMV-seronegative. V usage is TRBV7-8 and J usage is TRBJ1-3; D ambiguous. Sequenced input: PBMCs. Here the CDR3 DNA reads TGTGCCAGCAGCTTACTCGGGGTCAGAAGCTCTGGAAACACCATATATTTT. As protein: CASSLLGVRSSGNTIYF.